This T cell receptor beta chain is drawn from a study of CD4 T cells in relation to SARS-CoV-2 and coronaviruses. Overall study: Patient ages ranged from about 21 to 72, median 38. Two subjects were Hispanic; patients were about eight males and a few females. Study-wide points: Crossreactivity was assessed only for spike protein, not other viral proteins.

In its sample, this clone was seen a few times. Its antigen is still unknown. Survey-level TCR-beta sequencing used DNA from CEF-cultured naive and memory CD4+ T cells. Libraries were prepared by immunoSEQ multiplex PCR; TCRdb keeps only in-frame clonotypes and omits some of them. The table lists tens of thousands of clones, around 76% of them singletons. The ends were cut back, 4 bases at V and 5 bases at J, with 6 bases in the middle. This CDR3 has 11 amino acids. Germline CDR1 reads SQVTM; CDR2 reads ANQGSEA. The sample was memory CD4+ T cells from PBMCs, cultured in vitro. The source is an adult with COVID-19. The V gene is TRBV29-1, the J gene TRBJ2-1; D uncertain. DNA for the CDR3: TGCAGCGTTGTAGCCCACAATGAGCAGTTCTTC. Translation gives CSVVAHNEQFF.